This record covers a single T cell receptor (beta chain). Its antigen is unknown. With UMI labels, 5' RACE was used to prepare the TRB cDNA libraries. From its re-call of the 5' RACE reads, TCRdb lists each CDR3 protein once, without DNA. In total, the table holds 95,000 to 100,000 distinct CDR3 sequences. The entry originates in a study of CXCR3-negative and CXCR3-positive naive CD8 T cells. Study-level findings and limits: CXCR3-negative naive cells had less hydrophobic TRB CDR3s than did CXCR3-positive naive cells. Comparably high diversity was seen in both naive subsets, and much lower diversity in memory CD8+ cells.

This CDR3 contains 16 residues. Germline lookup yields CDR1 MNHEY and CDR2 SVGEGT. The V gene is TRBV6-2 or TRBV6-3, the J gene TRBJ2-1; as DNA is missing, the TRBD2 call by TCRdb cannot be tested. Sample: naive CXCR3+ CD8+ T cells from blood. Subset denoted: CD45RO-CCR7+CD27+CD95- naive CD8+ T cells expressing CXCR3 (TNR3+). The sequence derives from a human donor in good health. Some clones in this sample may be carry-over from other donors' samples. Here the CDR3 reads CASSYTGLAGGREQFF.